This is a list of T cell receptor beta chains from one sample in a study of blood T cell repertoires in COVID-19. Profiling relied on immunoSEQ multiplex PCR, and the TCRdb table lists in-frame clones only, not all of them. The table lists around 220,000 clones, around 85% of them singletons. Input material: peripheral blood. These receptors were obtained from a middle-aged woman with active or convalescent COVID-19. Each CDR3 is given with its conserved first and last residue. The order of the fields is D gene, V gene, clone size, J gene, CDR3 protein, CDR3 DNA. D genes are given only for firm matches. Clone size is stated in some rows and not others, as once, few, many or a class when expanded.

>.|TRBV6-5|.|TRBJ1-1
CATSARRVNTEAFF
TGTGCCACCTCGGCGAGACGGGTAAACACTGAAGCTTTCTTT
>TRBD1|TRBV10-3|.|TRBJ2-2
CAISTGYTGELFF
TGTGCCATCTCGACAGGGTACACCGGGGAGCTGTTTTTT
>TRBD2|TRBV6-4|.|TRBJ2-1
CASSGSSGGSNEQFF
TGTGCCAGCAGTGGAAGTAGCGGGGGGTCTAATGAGCAGTTCTTC
>.|TRBV3-1/TRBV3-2|.|TRBJ1-5
CASSQDRDQPQHF
TGTGCCAGCAGCCAAGATCGGGATCAGCCCCAGCATTTT
>TRBD1|TRBV9|once|TRBJ2-3
CASSLGQGRTDTQYF
TGTGCCAGCAGCCTCGGACAGGGAAGGACAGATACGCAGTATTTT
>.|TRBV19|once|TRBJ2-1
CASSIGASPYNEQFF
TGTGCCAGTAGTATAGGGGCTAGCCCCTACAATGAGCAGTTCTTC
>.|TRBV9|.|TRBJ2-1
CASSDSGEQFF
TGTGCCAGCAGCGACTCCGGTGAGCAGTTCTTC
>.|TRBV29-1|.|TRBJ2-5
CSAGGVWPKETQYF
TGCAGCGCAGGAGGGGTTTGGCCGAAAGAGACCCAGTACTTC
>.|TRBV27|.|TRBJ2-3
CASSFFLTDTQYF
TGTGCCAGCAGTTTTTTTTTAACAGATACGCAGTATTTT
>.|TRBV6-1|.|TRBJ2-7
CASSEAGTTVYEQYF
TGTGCCAGCAGTGAAGCCGGGACAACAGTCTACGAGCAGTACTTC
>TRBD1|TRBV11-3|once|TRBJ2-1
CASSLGNRGYNEQFF
TGTGCCAGCAGCTTAGGAAACAGGGGCTACAATGAGCAGTTCTTC
>.|TRBV18|few|TRBJ1-1
CASSQSGASGTEAFF
TGTGCCAGCTCTCAGAGTGGGGCCAGCGGGACTGAAGCTTTCTTT
>TRBD1|TRBV7-2|.|TRBJ1-2
CASSLVAGQSNYGYTF
TGTGCCAGCAGCCTAGTCGCGGGACAGTCAAACTATGGCTACACCTTC
>.|TRBV30|once|TRBJ1-5
CAWSRTTASNQPQHF
TGTGCCTGGAGTAGAACGACAGCCAGCAATCAGCCCCAGCATTTT
>TRBD1|TRBV5-1|.|TRBJ2-5
CASSLQGWEETQYF
TGCGCCAGCAGCTTACAGGGGTGGGAAGAGACCCAGTACTTC
>.|TRBV2|.|TRBJ1-5
CASSEGHLSNQPQHF
TGTGCCAGCAGTGAAGGACATCTTAGCAATCAGCCCCAGCATTTT
>.|TRBV7-2|.|TRBJ1-1
CASSLRLGEATEAFF
TGTGCCAGCAGCTTAAGACTGGGTGAGGCCACTGAAGCTTTCTTT
>.|TRBV2|.|TRBJ1-6
CASSTTGSSASPLHF
TGTGCCAGCAGTACGACGGGAAGTTCAGCTTCACCCCTCCACTTT
>TRBD1|TRBV19|.|TRBJ2-6
CASSTRTGGSGANVLTF
TGTGCCAGTAGCACAAGGACAGGGGGCTCTGGGGCCAACGTCCTGACTTTC
>TRBD1|TRBV6-5|few|TRBJ1-3
CASSWTGPYSGNTIYF
TGTGCCAGCAGTTGGACAGGGCCGTACTCTGGAAACACCATATATTTT
>.|TRBV4-1|.|TRBJ2-2
CASRRNRGLHTGELFF
TGCGCCAGCAGACGGAACAGGGGACTCCACACCGGGGAGCTGTTTTTT
>TRBD1|TRBV7-3|.|TRBJ1-1
CASSGQGPGTEAFF
TGTGCCAGCAGTGGACAGGGCCCGGGGACTGAAGCTTTCTTT
>TRBD1|TRBV30|few|TRBJ1-6
CAWTPGTGNSPLHF
TGTGCCTGGACCCCCGGGACAGGAAATTCACCCCTCCACTTT
>.|TRBV10-2|.|TRBJ2-3
CASSLQGTFGDTQYF
TGCGCCAGCAGTCTACAGGGAACGTTTGGGGATACGCAGTATTTT
>.|TRBV3-1/TRBV3-2|.|TRBJ1-2
CASSQDLSGLDGYTF
TGTGCCAGCAGCCAAGATCTGTCAGGGCTAGATGGCTACACCTTC
>.|TRBV29-1|.|TRBJ2-5
CSVSGETQYF
TGCAGCGTCTCAGGGGAGACCCAGTACTTC
>.|TRBV30|few|TRBJ1-4
CAWSTGVRNEKLFF
TGTGCCTGGAGTACGGGGGTTCGGAATGAAAAACTGTTTTTT
>TRBD2|TRBV10-1|.|TRBJ2-5
CASSESASGGQETQYF
TGCGCCAGCAGTGAGTCGGCTAGCGGGGGCCAAGAGACCCAGTACTTC
>.|TRBV12-3/TRBV12-4|.|TRBJ1-2
CASSSTGFYGYTF
TGTGCCAGCAGTTCCACAGGCTTCTATGGCTACACCTTC
>.|TRBV7-8|.|TRBJ1-5
CASSIDNRGTGVQPQHF
TGTGCCAGCAGCATCGACAACCGAGGTACGGGGGTCCAGCCCCAGCATTTT
>TRBD1|TRBV30|once|TRBJ2-2
CAWLRDREGVRELFF
TGTGCCTGGCTCCGGGACAGGGAGGGTGTAAGGGAGCTGTTTTTT
>.|TRBV3-1/TRBV3-2|.|TRBJ1-6
CASSQGVGGSSYNSPLHF
TGTGCCAGCAGCCAAGGGGTCGGGGGTAGCTCCTATAATTCACCCCTCCACTTT
>.|TRBV5-4|.|TRBJ1-1
CASSLPGVQAFF
TGTGCCAGCAGCTTGCCAGGGGTGCAAGCTTTCTTT